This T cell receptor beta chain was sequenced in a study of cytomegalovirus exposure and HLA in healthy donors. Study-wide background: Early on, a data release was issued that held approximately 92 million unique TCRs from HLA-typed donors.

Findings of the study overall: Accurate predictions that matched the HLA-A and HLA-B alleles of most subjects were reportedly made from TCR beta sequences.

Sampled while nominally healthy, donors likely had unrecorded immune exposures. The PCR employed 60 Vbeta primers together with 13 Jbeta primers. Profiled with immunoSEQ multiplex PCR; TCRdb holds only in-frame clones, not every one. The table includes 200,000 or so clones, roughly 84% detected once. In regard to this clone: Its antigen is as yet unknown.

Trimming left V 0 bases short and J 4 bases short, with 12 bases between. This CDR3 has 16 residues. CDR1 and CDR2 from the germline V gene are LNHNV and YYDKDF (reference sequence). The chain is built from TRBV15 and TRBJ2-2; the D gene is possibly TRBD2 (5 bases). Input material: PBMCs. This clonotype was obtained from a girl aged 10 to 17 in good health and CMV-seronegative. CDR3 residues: CATSRDTPGFTGELFF. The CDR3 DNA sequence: TGTGCCACCAGCAGAGATACCCCGGGGTTCACCGGGGAGCTGTTTTTT. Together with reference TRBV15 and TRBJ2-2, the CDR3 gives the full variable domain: DAMVIQNPRYQVTQFGKPVTLSCSQTLNHNVMYWYQQKSSQAPKLLFHYYDKDFNNEADTPDNFQSRRPNTSFCFLDIRSPGLGDTAMYLCATSRDTPGFTGELFFGEGSRLTVL.